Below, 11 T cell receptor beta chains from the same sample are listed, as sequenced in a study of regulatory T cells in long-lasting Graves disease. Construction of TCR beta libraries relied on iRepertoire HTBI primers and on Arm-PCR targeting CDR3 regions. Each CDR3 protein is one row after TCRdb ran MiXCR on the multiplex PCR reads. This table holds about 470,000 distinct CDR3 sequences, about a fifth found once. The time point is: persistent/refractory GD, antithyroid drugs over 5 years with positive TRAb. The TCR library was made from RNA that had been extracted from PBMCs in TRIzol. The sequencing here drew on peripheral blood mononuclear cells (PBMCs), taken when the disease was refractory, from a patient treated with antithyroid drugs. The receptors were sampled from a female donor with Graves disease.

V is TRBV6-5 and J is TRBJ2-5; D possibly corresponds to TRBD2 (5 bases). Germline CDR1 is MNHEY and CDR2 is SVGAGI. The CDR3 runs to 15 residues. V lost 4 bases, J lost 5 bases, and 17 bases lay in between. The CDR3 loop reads CASSSTGGSGETQYF. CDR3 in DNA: TGTGCCAGCAGTTCAACGGGCGGGTCGGGCGAGACCCAGTACTTC.

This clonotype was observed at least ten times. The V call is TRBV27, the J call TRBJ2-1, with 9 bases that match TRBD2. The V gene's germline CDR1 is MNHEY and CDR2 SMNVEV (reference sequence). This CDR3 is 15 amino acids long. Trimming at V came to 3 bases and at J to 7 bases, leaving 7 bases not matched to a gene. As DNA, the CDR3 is TGTGCCAGCAGTTTCGGCCAGCGGGAGGAGAATGAGCAGTTCTTC. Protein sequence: CASSFGQREENEQFF.

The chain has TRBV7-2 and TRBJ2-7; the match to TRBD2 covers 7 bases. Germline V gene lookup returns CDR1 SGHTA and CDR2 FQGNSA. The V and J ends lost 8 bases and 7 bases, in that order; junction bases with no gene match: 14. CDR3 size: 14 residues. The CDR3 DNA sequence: TGTGCCAGCGGCCGCGGGAGTCCCCTCTTAGAGCAGTACTTC. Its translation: CASGRGSPLLEQYF. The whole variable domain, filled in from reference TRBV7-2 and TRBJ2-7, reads GAGVSQSPSNKVTEKGKDVELRCDPISGHTALYWYRQSLGQGLEFLIYFQGNSAPDKSGLPSDRFSAERTGGSVSTLTIQRTQQEDSAVYLCASGRGSPLLEQYFGPGTRLTVT.

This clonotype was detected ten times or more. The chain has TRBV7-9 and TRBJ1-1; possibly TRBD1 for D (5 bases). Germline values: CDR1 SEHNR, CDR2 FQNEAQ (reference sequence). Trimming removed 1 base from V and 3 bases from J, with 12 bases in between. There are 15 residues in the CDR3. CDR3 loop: CASSLVSRVDTEAFF. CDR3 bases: TGTGCCAGCAGCTTAGTATCCAGGGTGGACACTGAAGCTTTCTTT.

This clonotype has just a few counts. CDR3 sequence: CASSSTSESYEQYF. The CDR3 DNA reads as TGCGCCAGCAGCTCGACTAGCGAATCCTACGAGCAGTACTTC. The chain couples TRBV4-1 to TRBJ2-7; 8 nucleotides match TRBD2. This CDR3 comprises 14 residues. Germline assignment: CDR1 MGHRA and CDR2 YSYEKL. Germline trimming cut 5 bases from V and 1 base from J; bases unmatched to any gene: 4.

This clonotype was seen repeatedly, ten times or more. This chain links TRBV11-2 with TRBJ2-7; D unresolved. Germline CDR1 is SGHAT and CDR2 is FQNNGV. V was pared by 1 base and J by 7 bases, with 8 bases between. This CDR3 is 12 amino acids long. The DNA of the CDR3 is TGTGCCAGCAGCTTAGTAGGGTCTGAGCAGTACTTC. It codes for CASSLVGSEQYF.

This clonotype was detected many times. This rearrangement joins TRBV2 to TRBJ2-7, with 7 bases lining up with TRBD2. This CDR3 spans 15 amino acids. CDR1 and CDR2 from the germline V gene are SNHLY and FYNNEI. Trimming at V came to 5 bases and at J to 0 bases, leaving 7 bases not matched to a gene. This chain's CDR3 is CASSSEASGSYEQYF. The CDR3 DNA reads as TGTGCCAGCAGTTCCGAGGCTAGCGGCTCCTACGAGCAGTACTTC.

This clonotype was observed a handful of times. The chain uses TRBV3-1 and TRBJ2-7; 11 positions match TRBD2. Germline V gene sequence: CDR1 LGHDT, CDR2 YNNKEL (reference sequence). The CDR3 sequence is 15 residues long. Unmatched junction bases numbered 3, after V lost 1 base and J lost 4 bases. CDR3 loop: CASSQVLAGAYEQYF. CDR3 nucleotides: TGTGCCAGCAGCCAAGTACTAGCGGGAGCGTACGAGCAGTACTTC.

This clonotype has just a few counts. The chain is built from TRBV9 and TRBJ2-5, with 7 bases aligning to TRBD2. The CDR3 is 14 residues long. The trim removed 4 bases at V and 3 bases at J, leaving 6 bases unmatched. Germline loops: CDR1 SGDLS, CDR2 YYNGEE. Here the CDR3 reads CASSPPLAEETQYF. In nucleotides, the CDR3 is TGTGCCAGCAGCCCCCCCCTAGCGGAAGAGACCCAGTACTTC.

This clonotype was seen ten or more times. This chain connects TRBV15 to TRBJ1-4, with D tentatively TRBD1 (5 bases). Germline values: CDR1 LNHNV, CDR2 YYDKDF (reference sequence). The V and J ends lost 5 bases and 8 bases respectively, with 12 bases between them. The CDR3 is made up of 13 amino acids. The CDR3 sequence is CATSAPWGEKLFF. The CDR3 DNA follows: TGTGCCACCAGCGCACCCTGGGGGGAAAAACTGTTTTTT.

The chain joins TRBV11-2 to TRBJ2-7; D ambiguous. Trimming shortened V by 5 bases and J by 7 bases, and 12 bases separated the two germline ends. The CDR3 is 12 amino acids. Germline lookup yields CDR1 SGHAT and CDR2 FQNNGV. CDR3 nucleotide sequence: TGTGCCAGCAGCACGGCGCTGCCTGAGCAGTACTTC. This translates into CASSTALPEQYF.